This T cell receptor beta chain was sequenced for a study of OX40 agonist ivuxolimab in advanced cancers. Measured with immunoSEQ multiplex PCR; TCRdb has only the in-frame clones, and not every one. The repertoire holds about 68,000 clones, with about 83% as singletons. V was pared by 4 bases and J by 3 bases, with 2 bases of the junction left unmatched. The CDR3 length is 14 residues. Per germline, CDR1 MNHNY and CDR2 SVGAGI (reference sequence). The clonotype originates from an adult with an advanced solid tumor such as melanoma, head and neck, liver or kidney cancer. The sample in question was CD4+ or CD8+ T cells sorted from blood, obtained in a trial of the OX40 agonist ivuxolimab. The V call is TRBV6-6, the J call TRBJ1-1; 10 bases match TRBD1. The CDR3 loop reads CASSLTGGDTEAFF. The CDR3 nucleotides read TGTGCCAGCAGTTTGACAGGGGGCGACACTGAAGCTTTCTTT.